The next 15 T cell receptor beta chains were all read from a single sample in a study of T cell responses to AZD1222 COVID-19 vaccine. TCRdb's copy holds only in-frame clones and misses some; the assay was immunoSEQ multiplex PCR. The sample includes approximately 170,000 clones, roughly 90% seen only once; the top ten take 1.6%. Source: peripheral blood, taken on day 0 of AZD1222 vaccination. These receptors originate from an adult in good health.

The chain combines TRBV3-1 (or the pseudogene TRBV3-2) with TRBJ1-6; 9 nucleotides match TRBD1. This CDR3 is built from 18 residues. Per the germline V gene, CDR1 is LGHDT and CDR2 is YNNKEL (reference sequence). The V and J ends lost 5 bases and 0 bases, in that order; junction bases with no gene match: 8. The CDR3 here is CASSYGQGMGSYNSPLHF. CDR3 bases: TGTGCCAGCAGCTACGGACAGGGGATGGGCTCCTATAATTCACCCCTCCACTTT.

V gene TRBV18 combines with J gene TRBJ1-3; 7 bases are shared with TRBD1. Germline CDR1 is KGHSH and CDR2 is LQKENI. The CDR3 has 13 amino acids. The junction had 7 bases not matched to a gene; V was cut back by 4 bases and J by 10 bases. CDR3 sequence (DNA): TGTGCCAGCTCACTCGGCAGGGGGGAGACCATATATTTT. As protein: CASSLGRGETIYF.

The gene calls are TRBV14 and TRBJ2-7; 10 bases are a match to TRBD1. The V and J ends lost 1 base and 3 bases, in that order; junction bases with no gene match: 6. The CDR3 is 16 amino acids. Germline CDR1 and CDR2: SGHDN and FVKESK. The CDR3 DNA is TGTGCCAGCAGCCAAGCCGGGACAGGGGCTCTCTACGAGCAGTACTTC. Translating it yields CASSQAGTGALYEQYF.

The sample holds a few counts of this clone. The same CDR3 also results from other DNA sequences found in this sample. The J gene is TRBJ2-7, the V gene TRBV3-1 (or the pseudogene TRBV3-2), with 9 nucleotides matching TRBD1. The CDR3 covers 15 residues. Trimming at V came to 1 base and at J to 4 bases, leaving 5 bases not matched to a gene. CDR1 is LGHDT, CDR2 YNNKEL, per germline (reference sequence). The CDR3 DNA follows: TGTGCCAGCAGCCAAGCCGGACAGGGGAGGTACGAGCAGTACTTC. Its translation: CASSQAGQGRYEQYF.

The chain is built from TRBV27 and TRBJ2-7; TRBD1 aligns across 8 bases. V lost 6 bases, J lost 2 bases, and 0 bases stayed unmatched. This CDR3 comprises 12 residues. Germline CDR1 reads MNHEY; CDR2 reads SMNVEV (reference sequence). CDR3 residues: CASRTGAYEQYF. The CDR3 DNA is TGTGCCAGCAGGACAGGGGCCTACGAGCAGTACTTC.

This sequence joins TRBV18 and TRBJ2-1; 10 bases match TRBD2. Germline lookup yields CDR1 KGHSH and CDR2 LQKENI. The CDR3 spans 15 residues. The J segment lost 7 bases and the V segment lost 0 bases, leaving 3 bases of the junction unmatched. CDR3 loop: CASSPPGAGGNEQFF. The CDR3 DNA reads TGTGCCAGCTCACCACCCGGAGCGGGAGGGAATGAGCAGTTCTTC.

This sequence joins TRBV2 and TRBJ2-4; D remains ambiguous. The CDR3 covers 11 residues. In germline, CDR1 is SNHLY, CDR2 FYNNEI. V was pared by 3 bases and J by 8 bases, with 5 bases between. CDR3 sequence (DNA): TGTGCCAGCAGTGAGGGGTACATTCAGTACTTC. Translated, it gives CASSEGYIQYF.

V is TRBV18 and J is TRBJ1-1, with D perhaps matching TRBD1 (6 bases). The CDR3 sequence is 14 residues long. The germline gives CDR1 KGHSH, CDR2 LQKENI. V lost 6 bases to trimming and J lost 1 base, with 12 bases between them. CDR3 DNA: TGTGCCAGCTCCCAAGACAGGAAGAACACTGAAGCTTTCTTT. It translates to CASSQDRKNTEAFF.

This chain joins TRBV30 and TRBJ1-2; TRBD1 might be the D (5 bases). Germline-derived CDR1 and CDR2 are GTSNPN and SVGIG (reference sequence). CDR3 length: 13 residues. Deletions cut 2 bases from V and 8 bases from J, with 15 bases between. The CDR3 protein is CAWSMLGTGGYTF. CDR3 nucleotides: TGTGCCTGGAGTATGCTTGGGACGGGAGGCTACACCTTC.

J is TRBJ1-3 and V is TRBV30; unclear D gene. This CDR3 contains 13 residues. Per germline, CDR1 GTSNPN and CDR2 SVGIG (reference sequence). The V gene lost 4 bases and the J gene lost 4 bases, with 11 bases spanning the gap. In DNA form, the CDR3 reads TGTGCCTGGAATCAAAACTTAGGAAACACCATATATTTT. Its translation is CAWNQNLGNTIYF.

This clone was recorded once. This chain joins TRBV3-1 (or the pseudogene TRBV3-2) and TRBJ1-4; D may be TRBD1 (6 bases). Between the trimmed V and J ends, which lost 1 base and 5 bases, there was a span of 11 bases. Germline-derived CDR1 and CDR2 are LGHDT and YNNKEL (reference sequence). This CDR3 spans 15 amino acids. The CDR3 sequence: CASSQGGQLNEKLFF. In nucleotides, the CDR3 is TGTGCCAGCAGCCAAGGAGGACAGCTAAATGAAAAACTGTTTTTT.

Only one count was recorded for this clone. This chain uses TRBV30 with TRBJ2-7, with D possibly matching TRBD2 (5 bases). The CDR3 contains 14 residues. Trimming stripped 0 bases from V and 2 bases from J, with 11 bases between. CDR1 and CDR2 from the germline V gene are GTSNPN and SVGIG (reference sequence). CDR3 sequence (DNA): TGTGCCTGGAGTGTACTGGACTCGACCTACGAGCAGTACTTC. This translates into CAWSVLDSTYEQYF. Filled out from reference TRBV30 and TRBJ2-7, the complete variable domain reads SQTIHQWPATLVQPVGSPLSLECTVEGTSNPNLYWYRQAAGRGLQLLFYSVGIGQISSEVPQNLSASRPQDRQFILSSKKLLLSDSGFYLCAWSVLDSTYEQYFGPGTRLTVT.

The chain combines TRBV18 with TRBJ1-2; weak D call: TRBD1 (5 bases). V was trimmed by 1 base and J by 4 bases, leaving 13 bases between them. The CDR3 totals 15 residues. Per germline, CDR1 KGHSH and CDR2 LQKENI. The CDR3 DNA is TGTGCCAGCTCACCACGTGTAGAGGGGAGCTATGGCTACACCTTC. Its translation: CASSPRVEGSYGYTF.

The rearrangement joins TRBV4-3 to TRBJ1-1; D is ambiguous. Deletions cut 1 base from V and 4 bases from J, with 7 bases between. The CDR3 runs to 13 residues. Germline V gene sequence: CDR1 LGHNA, CDR2 YSLEER. CDR3 nucleotide sequence: TGCGCCAGCAGCCAAGGATGGGGCACTGAAGCTTTCTTT. Translated: CASSQGWGTEAFF.

The chain employs TRBV19 and TRBJ2-4; D could derive from TRBD1 or TRBD2 (5 bases each). V lost 3 bases and J lost 1, with 13 bases in between. CDR3 length: 16 residues. Germline V CDR1 and CDR2: LNHDA, SQIVND (reference sequence). CDR3 region: CASSIPRDGAKNIQYF. The CDR3, as DNA: TGTGCCAGTAGTATCCCCAGGGACGGGGCCAAAAACATTCAGTACTTC.